Each of the 31 T cell receptor beta chains below was sequenced from the same sample in a study of technical replicates of blood from several donors. Sequencing was performed with immunoSEQ multiplex PCR; in TCRdb, only in-frame clones are kept and a portion is missing. The table has about 76,000 clones, 65% to 90% seen once. The specimen sequenced was PBMCs. All receptors derive from a human donor in good health. Some clones in this sample may be carry-over from other donors' samples.

The chain employs TRBV4-2 and TRBJ2-2; TRBD2 matches 7 bases. Unmatched junction bases numbered 14, after V lost 0 bases and J lost 1 base. CDR1 LGHNA and CDR2 YNFKEQ come from the germline V gene. This CDR3 is built from 20 residues. CDR3 amino acids: CASSQDGRNLAAGNTGELFF. The CDR3 nucleotides are TGTGCCAGCAGCCAAGACGGACGGAACCTAGCGGCGGGGAACACCGGGGAGCTGTTTTTT.

This rearrangement joins TRBV7-3 to TRBJ1-1; a possible D gene is TRBD1 (5 bases). The CDR3 spans 14 residues. Trimming stripped 2 bases from V and 5 bases from J, with 12 bases between. CDR1 and CDR2 from the germline V gene are SGHTA and FQGTGA. The CDR3 spells CASSLSGGRTEAFF. The CDR3 nucleotides are TGTGCCAGCAGCTTATCCGGGGGTCGGACTGAAGCTTTCTTT.

V gene TRBV27 combines with J gene TRBJ1-5; 8 bases map to TRBD1. V was clipped by 6 bases and J by 4 bases; unmatched bases: 8. Germline V gene lookup returns CDR1 MNHEY and CDR2 SMNVEV (reference sequence). This CDR3 has 15 residues. The CDR3 DNA is TGTGCCAGCAGATCCACAGGGGGATGGAATCAGCCCCAGCATTTT. This gives the protein CASRSTGGWNQPQHF.

This clone was seen only a few times. For the CDR3, the DNA is TGTGCCATCAGTACGGGGGGCATAGGCAATCAGCCCCAGCATTTT. The encoded protein is CAISTGGIGNQPQHF. The rearrangement uses TRBV10-3 and TRBJ1-5; perhaps TRBD1 as D (6 bases). This CDR3 has 15 residues. Germline V CDR1 and CDR2: ENHRY, SYGVKD. V was shortened by 5 bases and J by 2 bases, with 13 bases between the two germline ends.

This clone was recorded only once. The genes are TRBV10-3 and TRBJ2-5; 14 bases fit TRBD2. In germline, CDR1 is ENHRY, CDR2 SYGVKD. There are 13 residues in the CDR3. V trimming: 10 bases; J trimming: 4 bases; junction bases outside the gene matches: 2. In nucleotides, the CDR3 is TGTGCCACCGGACTAGCGGGGGGAGAGACCCAGTACTTC. It encodes CATGLAGGETQYF.

This clone was picked up a small number of times. V and J are TRBV13 and TRBJ1-1; D not resolved. The CDR3 contains 14 residues. From germline, CDR1 is PRHDT and CDR2 FYEKMQ (reference sequence). V lost 1 base and J 0 bases, leaving 6 bases between the germline ends. The CDR3 bases are TGTGCCAGCAGCTTAGCAGCGGTGAACACTGAAGCTTTCTTT. Its protein product is CASSLAAVNTEAFF.

The rearrangement joins TRBV28 to TRBJ2-7, with a possible D match to TRBD2 (5 bases). Germline V gene lookup returns CDR1 MDHEN and CDR2 SYDVKM. V lost 6 bases to trimming and J lost 2 bases, with 8 bases between them. There are 12 residues in the CDR3. The CDR3 protein is CASSLAAYEQYF. As DNA, the CDR3 is TGTGCCAGCAGCCTAGCCGCCTACGAGCAGTACTTC.

The chain has TRBV6-1 and TRBJ2-5, with TRBD2 as a possible D gene (5 bases). The J call may be mistaken, given a closer DNA end match to TRBJ2-7. Germline V lookup: CDR1 MNHNS, CDR2 SASEGT. This CDR3 spans 18 amino acids. The CDR3 DNA follows: TGTGCCAGCAGTGAAGAGCCCCACACGAACACTAGGACCTACGAGCAGTACTTC. Its protein product is CASSEEPHTNTRTYEQYF.

Judged by abundance, this clone is medium-sized (0.01 to 0.1%). The V and J genes are TRBV7-3 and TRBJ1-2, with 7 bases identical to TRBD1. Losses at the gene ends were 2 bases for V and 8 bases for J; bases not matched to a gene: 8. The CDR3 runs 14 residues. CDR1 and CDR2 (germline): SGHTA, FQGTGA. The CDR3 DNA reads TGTGCCAGCAGCTTATATCGCAGGGGGAAAGGCTACACCTTC. Encoded protein: CASSLYRRGKGYTF.

V is TRBV6-5 and J is TRBJ2-5; perhaps TRBD2 as D (5 bases). V was shortened by 2 bases and J by 5 bases, with 9 bases between the two germline ends. Looked up from germline, CDR1 is MNHEY and CDR2 is SVGAGI. The CDR3 contains 13 residues. The CDR3 region has the DNA TGTGCCAGCAGTTACAATAGAGGGGAGACCCAGTACTTC. Its translation is CASSYNRGETQYF.

The gene calls are TRBV27 and TRBJ1-1; D perhaps matches TRBD1 (6 bases). CDR1 and CDR2 from the germline V gene are MNHEY and SMNVEV (reference sequence). The V end lost 10 bases, the J end lost 1 base, and 10 bases lay between the germline ends. The CDR3 consists of 12 residues. The CDR3 nucleotides read TGTGCCACCGGACAGAAGAACACTGAAGCTTTCTTT. It is translated as CATGQKNTEAFF.

The chain links TRBV10-3 to TRBJ2-2, with 10 bases aligning to TRBD2. Germline V CDR1 and CDR2: ENHRY, SYGVKD. V lost 0 bases, J lost 4 bases, and 2 bases stayed unmatched. This CDR3 contains 16 residues. The CDR3 sequence is CAISESRTSGTGELFF. The CDR3 DNA follows: TGTGCCATCAGTGAGTCCCGGACTAGCGGCACCGGGGAGCTGTTTTTT.

The genes are TRBV18 and TRBJ2-1; 7 bases fit TRBD2. The V segment lost 4 bases and the J segment 2 bases; nucleotides outside the gene matches: 8. Germline values: CDR1 KGHSH, CDR2 LQKENI. The CDR3 spans 16 residues. The CDR3 sequence is CASSLLGGLAYNEQFF. As DNA, the CDR3 is TGTGCCAGCTCACTCCTTGGTGGACTAGCCTACAATGAGCAGTTCTTC.

The chain has TRBV9 and TRBJ2-2, with 9 bases matching TRBD2. With V trimmed by 0 bases and J by 2 bases, 8 bases remained unmatched. The CDR3 runs to 18 residues. Germline assignment: CDR1 SGDLS and CDR2 YYNGEE. The CDR3 sequence: CASSVGISSGINTGELFF. The CDR3 DNA reads TGTGCCAGCAGCGTAGGGATTTCTAGCGGGATAAACACCGGGGAGCTGTTTTTT.

The CDR3 coding sequence is TGTGCCACCAGCAGGGGGCCGGGGGATGAGCAGTTCTTC. Translated, it gives CATSRGPGDEQFF. The gene calls are TRBV15 and TRBJ2-1; weak D call: TRBD2 (6 bases). V shed 3 bases and J shed 8 bases, with 11 bases lying between them. The CDR3 runs to 13 residues. Per germline, CDR1 LNHNV and CDR2 YYDKDF (reference sequence).

CDR3: CASSRDNRDFIYEQYF. In nucleotides, the CDR3 is TGCGCCAGCAGCCGTGACAACCGGGACTTTATCTACGAGCAGTACTTC. The rearrangement uses TRBV4-3 and TRBJ2-7, with a tentative D call TRBD2 (6 bases). V shed 4 bases and J shed 3 bases, with 19 bases lying between them. The CDR3 runs to 16 residues. CDR1 is LGHNA, CDR2 YSLEER, per germline.

The chain uses TRBV9 and TRBJ1-4, with 7 bases lining up with TRBD1. V shed 4 bases and J 0 bases; nucleotides not matched to a gene: 6. CDR1 is SGDLS, CDR2 YYNGEE, per germline. This CDR3 contains 16 residues. CDR3 nucleotides: TGTGCCAGCAGCCCCGGACAGGCGACAACTAATGAAAAACTGTTTTTT. Its protein product is CASSPGQATTNEKLFF.

This clone was detected only once. The rearrangement uses TRBV4-2 and TRBJ2-7; 9 positions match TRBD2. The CDR3 runs to 18 residues. V lost 0 bases, J lost 4 bases, and 13 bases stayed unmatched. Germline CDR1 reads LGHNA; CDR2 reads YNFKEQ. In DNA form, the CDR3 reads TGTGCCAGCAGCCAAGATGCCCGGGTGCGGGAGGGCCGTTACGAGCAGTACTTC. Amino acid sequence: CASSQDARVREGRYEQYF.

This clone came up once. The chain has TRBV11-1 and TRBJ1-1; no clear D gene. This CDR3 spans 15 amino acids. Germline V CDR1 and CDR2: SGHAT, FQDESV (reference sequence). V shed 6 bases and J shed 1 base, with 15 bases lying between them. CDR3 nucleotide sequence: TGTGCCAGCAGTTGGGCGGGGTCCAAGAACACTGAAGCTTTCTTT. Translating it yields CASSWAGSKNTEAFF. Full variable domain (outside the CDR3, taken from reference TRBV11-1 and TRBJ1-1): EAEVAQSPRYKITEKSQAVAFWCDPISGHATLYWYRQILGQGPELLVQFQDESVVDDSQLPKDRFSAERLKGVDSTLKIQPAELGDSAMYLCASSWAGSKNTEAFFGQGTRLTVV.

The CDR3 sequence is CANSGDHEQFF. CDR3 in DNA: TGTGCCAACTCAGGGGACCATGAGCAGTTCTTC. J is TRBJ2-1 and V is TRBV6-1; the D gene is possibly TRBD1 (6 bases). Germline CDR1 MNHNS, CDR2 SASEGT. V dropped 10 bases and J dropped 8 bases, with 12 bases sitting between them. The CDR3 is 11 amino acids.

This rearrangement joins TRBV29-1 to TRBJ1-2; weak D call: TRBD1 (6 bases). Trimming took 6 bases from V and 6 from J, leaving 17 bases between them. Germline V gene sequence: CDR1 SQVTM, CDR2 ANQGSEA. The CDR3 sequence is 13 residues long. The DNA for the CDR3 is TGCAGCGTCGGGGGAGGGGGGGAGAATGGCTACACCTTC. Its protein is CSVGGGGENGYTF.

V and J are TRBV9 and TRBJ1-2; 7 positions match TRBD1. Germline CDR1 SGDLS, CDR2 YYNGEE. CDR3 length: 13 residues. The junction had 7 bases not matched to a gene; V was cut back by 6 bases and J by 5 bases. The CDR3 DNA reads TGTGCCAGCACCTCCGACAGGGAGTATGGCTACACCTTC. Translation: CASTSDREYGYTF.

This chain connects TRBV6-5 to TRBJ2-1; D gene ambiguous. V lost 5 bases, J lost 0 bases, and 11 bases lay in between. CDR3 size: 15 residues. Germline V CDR1 and CDR2: MNHEY, SVGAGI. CDR3 DNA: TGTGCCAGCAGTACCTCTCTGAGCTCCTACAATGAGCAGTTCTTC. This encodes CASSTSLSSYNEQFF.

Remarks on this clone: Other DNA variants within this sample encode the same CDR3. The J gene is TRBJ2-5, the V gene TRBV30; D call uncertain. Germline CDR1 GTSNPN, CDR2 SVGIG (reference sequence). V gave up 5 bases and J gave up 0 bases, with 7 bases separating them. The CDR3 sequence is 12 residues long. CDR3 coding DNA: TGTGCCTGGTCCGCTAACCAAGAGACCCAGTACTTC. Translating gives CAWSANQETQYF.

This sequence joins TRBV11-3 and TRBJ2-4; 7 bases agree with TRBD1. Germline trimming cut 5 bases from V and 8 bases from J; bases unmatched to any gene: 6. This CDR3 comprises 13 residues. Germline V gives CDR1 SGHNT, CDR2 YENEEA. The CDR3, as DNA: TGTGCCAGCAGCCACAAGGGGGCGGACATTCAGTACTTC. Its protein product is CASSHKGADIQYF.

The genes are TRBV7-2 and TRBJ1-5; 7 bases match TRBD1. This CDR3 has 15 amino acids. J was trimmed by 6 bases and V by 1 base; bases with no gene match: 6. CDR1 is SGHTA, CDR2 FQGNSA, per germline. CDR3 DNA: TGTGCCAGCAGCTTAGGACAGGGCTGGGGTCAGCCCCAGCATTTT. Its protein product is CASSLGQGWGQPQHF.

The chain links TRBV10-3 to TRBJ1-2, with 9 bases aligning to TRBD1. Trimming cost V 4 bases and J 0 bases; bases outside gene matches: 3. The CDR3 spans 15 residues. The germline CDR1 and CDR2 sequences are ENHRY and SYGVKD. The CDR3 spells CAISGTGASNYGYTF. The CDR3 DNA follows: TGTGCCATCAGTGGGACAGGGGCTTCTAACTATGGCTACACCTTC.

Points on this clone: The sample has other DNA sequences that encode this CDR3 too. The chain recombines TRBV5-1 with TRBJ2-1, with 8 bases lining up with TRBD2. The CDR3 is 14 residues long. Germline CDR1 and CDR2: SGHRS and YFSETQ. Trimming took 4 bases from V and 4 from J; bases not matched to a gene: 4. DNA for the CDR3: TGCGCCAGCAGCGCGAGCGGGGGATACAATGAGCAGTTCTTC. Translated, it gives CASSASGGYNEQFF. The complete variable domain, with remaining parts taken from reference TRBV5-1 and TRBJ2-1, reads KAGVTQTPRYLIKTRGQQVTLSCSPISGHRSVSWYQQTPGQGLQFLFEYFSETQRNKGNFPGRFSGRQFSNSRSEMNVSTLELGDSALYLCASSASGGYNEQFFGPGTRLTVL.

The chain has TRBV9 and TRBJ2-1; 9 nucleotides agree with TRBD2. Germline V gene data show CDR1 as SGDLS and CDR2 as YYNGEE. The CDR3 is 15 amino acids. V gave up 4 bases and J gave up 9 bases; unmatched junction bases: 11. CDR3: CASSSRGRAGGEQFF. CDR3 sequence (DNA): TGTGCCAGCAGCTCTCGCGGGAGGGCCGGGGGTGAGCAGTTCTTC.

The rearrangement joins TRBV9 to TRBJ2-7; 13 bases are a match to TRBD2. CDR1 SGDLS and CDR2 YYNGEE come from the germline V gene. V was pared by 6 bases and J by 2 bases, with 8 bases of the junction left unmatched. The CDR3 runs to 16 residues. In DNA form, the CDR3 reads TGTGCCAGCATCGCGACGACTAGCGGGAGGACCTACGAGCAGTACTTC. It yields the protein CASIATTSGRTYEQYF.

The gene calls are TRBV7-2 and TRBJ2-7, with 9 bases aligning to TRBD1. The CDR3 extends over 14 amino acids. Per germline, CDR1 SGHTA and CDR2 FQGNSA. With 1 base clipped from V and 5 bases from J, the junction kept 3 bases outside the gene matches. The CDR3 protein is CASSLGTGAHEQYF. CDR3 nucleotides: TGTGCCAGCAGCTTAGGGACAGGGGCCCACGAGCAGTACTTC.